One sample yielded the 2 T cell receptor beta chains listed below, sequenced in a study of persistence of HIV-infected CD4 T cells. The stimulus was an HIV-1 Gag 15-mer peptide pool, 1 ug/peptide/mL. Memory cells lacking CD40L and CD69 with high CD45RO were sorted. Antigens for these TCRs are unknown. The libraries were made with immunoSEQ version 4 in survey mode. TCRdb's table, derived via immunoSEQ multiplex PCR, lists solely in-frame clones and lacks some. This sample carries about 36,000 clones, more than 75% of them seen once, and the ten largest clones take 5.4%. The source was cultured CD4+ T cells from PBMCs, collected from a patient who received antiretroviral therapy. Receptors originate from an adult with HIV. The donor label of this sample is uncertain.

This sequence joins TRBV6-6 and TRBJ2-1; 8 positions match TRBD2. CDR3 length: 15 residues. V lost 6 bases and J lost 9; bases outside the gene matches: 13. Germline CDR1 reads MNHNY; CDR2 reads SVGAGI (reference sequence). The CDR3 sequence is CASSRHDGGAGEQFF. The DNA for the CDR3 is TGTGCCAGCAGCCGCCATGACGGGGGGGCGGGTGAGCAGTTCTTC.

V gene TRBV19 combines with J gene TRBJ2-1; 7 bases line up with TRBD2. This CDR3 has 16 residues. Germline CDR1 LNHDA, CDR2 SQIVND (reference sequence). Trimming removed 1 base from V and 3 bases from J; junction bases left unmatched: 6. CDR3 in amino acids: CASSIALERGYNEQFF. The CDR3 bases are TGTGCCAGTAGTATAGCTCTAGAGCGGGGCTACAATGAGCAGTTCTTC. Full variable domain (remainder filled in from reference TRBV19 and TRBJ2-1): DGGITQSPKYLFRKEGQNVTLSCEQNLNHDAMYWYRQDPGQGLRLIYYSQIVNDFQKGDIAEGYSVSREKKESFPLTVTSAQKNPTAFYLCASSIALERGYNEQFFGPGTRLTVL.